A single sample gave rise to the 23 T cell receptor beta chains below, sequenced in a study of T cell repertoires in cytomegalovirus infection. TCRdb analysed the reads with MiXCR anew, one entry per CDR3 protein. Counted here are about 530,000 distinct CDR3 sequences, about a quarter occurring once; the ten biggest clones make up about 13%. The sequencing input was PBMCs. Every receptor here comes from a human donor in good health (CMV status not recorded). Some clones in this sample may be carry-over from other donors' samples.

The chain couples TRBV6-1 to TRBJ2-1; 12 positions agree with TRBD2. After removal of 5 bases from V and 3 bases from J, the junction contained 5 bases not matched to a gene. The CDR3 has 16 amino acids. Germline loops: CDR1 MNHNS, CDR2 SASEGT. The CDR3 nucleotides read TGTGCCAGCAGTACCCGGACTAGCGGGAACTACAATGAGCAGTTCTTC. This codes for CASSTRTSGNYNEQFF.

There are many counts of this clonotype. This chain uses TRBV10-3 with TRBJ2-7; either TRBD1 or TRBD2 may fit D (5 bases each). This CDR3 has 11 residues. V was clipped by 8 bases and J by 7 bases, with 12 bases between them. From germline, CDR1 is ENHRY and CDR2 SYGVKD. The CDR3 reads CAIGDGGEQYV. In DNA, the CDR3 is TGTGCCATCGGGGACGGCGGTGAGCAGTACGTC.

A few counts support this clonotype. CDR3 sequence reads: CASSLGETINQPQHF. The CDR3 nucleotides read TGCGCCAGCAGCTTAGGCGAAACGATCAATCAGCCCCAGCATTTT. The chain recombines TRBV5-1 with TRBJ1-5; D call uncertain. The CDR3 totals 15 residues. Trimming stripped 2 bases from V and 3 bases from J, with 12 bases between. From germline, CDR1 is SGHRS and CDR2 YFSETQ.

In its sample, this clonotype was seen many times. The CDR3 sequence is CASSARGSRTYEQYF. As DNA, the CDR3 is TGTGCCAGCAGCGCCAGGGGTAGTAGAACCTACGAGCAGTACTTC. V usage is TRBV7-8 and J usage is TRBJ2-7, with D possibly being TRBD1 (6 bases). The germline gives CDR1 SGHVS, CDR2 FQNEAQ. The V and J ends lost 5 bases and 2 bases respectively, with 16 bases between them. The CDR3 has 15 amino acids.

Concerning this clonotype itself: Without the conserved terminal phenylalanine or tryptophan, this CDR3 likely stems from a read error. No DNA is shown, since the ends of the CDR3 on it are uncertain; the CDR3 is the one TCRdb lists. CDR3 residues: CASSPTGEKGLI. The chain combines TRBV18 with TRBJ2-1; the DNA was not compared with TRBD1, the D call given in the table. A total of 12 residues make up the CDR3, ends included. Germline V gene sequence: CDR1 KGHSH, CDR2 LQKENI.

CDR3 sequence: CATSRAGPWDEQFF. The CDR3 coding sequence is TGTGCCACCAGCAGGGCCGGGCCGTGGGATGAGCAGTTCTTC. This chain connects TRBV15 to TRBJ2-1, with D unresolved. V was trimmed by 3 bases and J by 8 bases, leaving 14 bases between them. Per the germline V gene, CDR1 is LNHNV and CDR2 is YYDKDF (reference sequence). This CDR3 region has 14 residues.

This clonotype was seen a few times. The gene calls are TRBV29-1 and TRBJ1-5, with D tentatively TRBD1 (5 bases). Germline V CDR1 and CDR2: SQVTM, ANQGSEA. V was cut by 6 bases and J by 4 bases, with 13 bases left in between. The CDR3 length is 13 residues. The CDR3 region is CSVESGTNQPQHF. The CDR3 region has the DNA TGCAGCGTGGAGTCAGGGACTAATCAGCCCCAGCATTTT.

V usage is TRBV5-5 and J usage is TRBJ2-5, with D uncertain. Trimming stripped 3 bases from V and 1 base from J, with 7 bases between. Germline V gene lookup returns CDR1 SGHKS and CDR2 YYEKEE (reference sequence). The CDR3 runs to 13 residues. The CDR3 region is CASSSSPQETQYF. The CDR3 coding sequence is TGTGCCAGCAGCTCCTCGCCCCAAGAGACCCAGTACTTC. The variable domain in full, with the rest retrieved from reference TRBV5-5 and TRBJ2-5, is DAGVTQSPTHLIKTRGQQVTLRCSPISGHKSVSWYQQVLGQGPQFIFQYYEKEERGRGNFPDRFSARQFPNYSSELNVNALLLGDSALYLCASSSSPQETQYFGPGTRLLVL.

This clonotype was detected many times. V and J are TRBV7-2 and TRBJ2-7, with a possible D match to TRBD2 (5 bases). The CDR3 runs 17 residues. The germline V and J ends were trimmed by 5 bases and 5 bases, with 25 bases remaining between them. Germline assignment: CDR1 SGHTA and CDR2 FQGNSA. Written as DNA, the CDR3 is TGTGCCAGCAGCCAACAACCCGGGGTCCCCTTGGTCAACGAGCAGTACTTC. This codes for CASSQQPGVPLVNEQYF.

This clonotype has a count of ten or more. The chain is built from TRBV4-2 and TRBJ2-7; 9 bases fit TRBD2. Looked up from germline, CDR1 is LGHNA and CDR2 is YNFKEQ. V dropped 0 bases and J dropped 6; count of bases not matched to a gene: 6. The CDR3 loop spans 15 amino acids. CDR3 sequence (DNA): TGTGCCAGCAGCCAAGAACCCACTAGCGGGTTCGAGCAGTACTTC. It yields the protein CASSQEPTSGFEQYF.

This chain links TRBV19 with TRBJ2-1; possible D gene TRBD2, 6 bases. The CDR3 is made up of 14 amino acids. V was clipped by 5 bases and J by 8 bases, with 16 bases between them. Per the germline V gene, CDR1 is LNHDA and CDR2 is SQIVND (reference sequence). This CDR3 reads CASSFLADLDEQFF. The DNA of the CDR3 is TGTGCCAGTAGTTTCTTAGCGGACCTGGATGAGCAGTTCTTC.

The V call is TRBV12-5, the J call TRBJ1-1; 10 bases are a match to TRBD1. The V gene's germline CDR1 is LGHNT and CDR2 FRNRAP. J was trimmed by 3 bases and V by 5 bases; bases with no gene match: 12. The CDR3 is 17 residues long. The CDR3, as DNA: TGTGCTAGTGGTAAGTCCCGGGACAGGGGAGAGGACACTGAAGCTTTCTTT. It is translated as CASGKSRDRGEDTEAFF.

In this sample, this clonotype turned up a few times. This rearrangement joins TRBV7-2 to TRBJ2-5, with 10 positions matching TRBD2. The junction had 11 bases not matched to a gene; V was cut back by 5 bases and J by 5 bases. Germline CDR1 SGHTA, CDR2 FQGNSA. CDR3 length equals 16 residues. The CDR3 here is CASSLNGAGGGETQYF. CDR3 in DNA: TGTGCCAGCAGCCTAAATGGAGCGGGAGGGGGGGAGACCCAGTACTTC.

For the CDR3, the DNA is TGTGCCAGCAGTGACCGTTCCGGTTACGAGCAGTACTTC. Its protein is CASSDRSGYEQYF. The rearrangement joins TRBV2 to TRBJ2-7; D gene ambiguous. Trimming stripped 3 bases from V and 4 bases from J, with 10 bases between. CDR3 size: 13 residues. Per germline, CDR1 SNHLY and CDR2 FYNNEI.

This clonotype has just a few counts. The V call is TRBV3-1, the J call TRBJ1-3, with a possible D match to TRBD1 (6 bases). CDR3 length equals 15 residues. Deletions cut 4 bases from V and 4 bases from J, with 14 bases between. Germline values: CDR1 LGHDT, CDR2 YNNKEL (reference sequence). CDR3 coding DNA: TGTGCCAGCAGCCCAGGGGTCCTCGGAGGAAACACCATATATTTT. This translates into CASSPGVLGGNTIYF.

This clonotype came up many times. The chain links TRBV7-2 to TRBJ2-7; TRBD2 matches 8 bases. This CDR3 is built from 14 residues. Germline CDR1 SGHTA, CDR2 FQGNSA. With V trimmed by 3 bases and J by 3 bases, 4 bases remained unmatched. Here the CDR3 reads CASSLSREGYEQYF. DNA of the CDR3: TGTGCCAGCAGCTTGAGTCGGGAGGGCTACGAGCAGTACTTC.

This clonotype was counted ten times or more. The V gene is TRBV7-2, the J gene TRBJ1-5; weak D call: TRBD1 (5 bases). The CDR3 runs 14 residues. Per germline, CDR1 SGHTA and CDR2 FQGNSA. Between the trimmed V and J ends, which lost 2 bases and 7 bases, there was a span of 12 bases. CDR3 nucleotides: TGTGCCAGCAGCTTAATAGGGGAGTCCCAGCCCCAGCATTTT. It specifies CASSLIGESQPQHF.

The chain employs TRBV7-2 and TRBJ2-2, with TRBD1 matching over 8 bases. V lost 5 bases to trimming and J lost 4 bases; unmatched junction nucleotides: 6. Looked up from germline, CDR1 is SGHTA and CDR2 is FQGNSA. The CDR3 has 15 residues. CDR3 loop: CASSPATGGTGELFF. DNA of the CDR3: TGTGCCAGCAGCCCAGCCACAGGGGGCACCGGGGAGCTGTTTTTT.

This chain uses TRBV4-1 with TRBJ2-7; TRBD2 matches 13 bases. Unmatched junction bases numbered 5, after V lost 1 base and J lost 2 bases. This CDR3 is 17 amino acids long. Germline assignment: CDR1 MGHRA and CDR2 YSYEKL. CDR3 protein: CASSQVGLAGNTYEQYF. In DNA, the CDR3 is TGCGCCAGCAGCCAAGTGGGACTAGCGGGGAATACCTACGAGCAGTACTTC.

The CDR3 DNA reads TGTGCCAGCAGCCAAAGAAGGCAGTACAATTCACCCCTCCACTTT. Amino acids: CASSQRRQYNSPLHF. The V gene is TRBV14, the J gene TRBJ1-6, with D unclear. There are 15 residues in the CDR3. Germline V CDR1 and CDR2: SGHDN, FVKESK. V lost 2 bases and J 7 bases, leaving 12 bases between the germline ends.

V and J are TRBV6-2 or TRBV6-3 and TRBJ1-1; 7 nucleotides agree with TRBD1. This CDR3 has 16 amino acids. From germline, CDR1 is MNHEY and CDR2 SVGEGT. V trimming: 5 bases; J trimming: 5 bases; junction bases outside the gene matches: 14. This CDR3 reads CASSTRYRGRKTEAFF. The CDR3 DNA reads as TGTGCCAGCAGTACACGATACAGGGGCCGGAAAACTGAAGCTTTCTTT.

Remarks on this clonotype: This sequence may be a read error, since a much larger clone differs from it by one base. The chain has TRBV7-3 and TRBJ1-6, with 7 bases identical to TRBD1. Germline V gene data show CDR1 as SGHTA and CDR2 as FQGTGA. The CDR3 spans 13 residues. The CDR3 spells CASSRGRGSPLRF. The DNA for the CDR3 is TGTGCCAGCAGCAGGGGGCGCGGGTCACCCCTCCGCTTT.

This clonotype was observed a few times. The chain combines TRBV5-1 with TRBJ2-7, with 12 nucleotides matching TRBD1. Per germline, CDR1 SGHRS and CDR2 YFSETQ. CDR3 length equals 16 residues. The V segment lost 9 bases and the J segment 1 base; nucleotides outside the gene matches: 11. The CDR3 bases are TGCGCCACCAGTATCTTGGGACAGGGGGCTTCCTACGAGCAGTACTTC. Its translation: CATSILGQGASYEQYF.